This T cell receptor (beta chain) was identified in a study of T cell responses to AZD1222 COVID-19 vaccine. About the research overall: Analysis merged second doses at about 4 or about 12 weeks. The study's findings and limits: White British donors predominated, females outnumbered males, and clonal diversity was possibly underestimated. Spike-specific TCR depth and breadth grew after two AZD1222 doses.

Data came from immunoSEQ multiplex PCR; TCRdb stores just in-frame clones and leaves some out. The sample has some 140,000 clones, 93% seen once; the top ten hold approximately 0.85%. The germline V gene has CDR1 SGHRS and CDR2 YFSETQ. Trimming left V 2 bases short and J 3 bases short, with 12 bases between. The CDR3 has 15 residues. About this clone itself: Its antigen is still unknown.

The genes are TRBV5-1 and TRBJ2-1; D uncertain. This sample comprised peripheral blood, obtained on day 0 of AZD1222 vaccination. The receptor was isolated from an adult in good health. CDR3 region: CASSLPETNYNEQFF. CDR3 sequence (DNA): TGCGCCAGCAGCTTACCGGAGACAAACTACAATGAGCAGTTCTTC.